The source of this T cell receptor beta chain is a study of T cells in Graves' hyperthyroidism and ophthalmopathy (dated by TCRdb to about 2019). Regarding the study in general: Peripheral blood samples were taken at the time of initial diagnosis, prior to any treatment. To identify distinguishing TCR V-J signatures, a discovery cohort of roughly 100 patients was used, comprising 43 with Graves' ophthalmopathy and around 60 with stable Graves' hyperthyroidism. Prospective prediction of ophthalmopathy was tested in an independent validation cohort consisting of some 18 hyperthyroidism patients and some 17 patients who later progressed to ophthalmopathy. For training and testing, the roughly 100 patients in the discovery cohort were randomly divided in a 7:3 ratio. In roughly six Graves' hyperthyroidism patients, the study also compared T-cell repertoires from thyroid tissue with T-cell repertoires from blood. After blood sampling, hyperthyroidism patients were treated with methimazole at a starting dose of 30 mg daily, and ophthalmopathy patients were treated with high-dose intravenous methylprednisolone. According to the paper, TCR Vbeta CDR3 sequencing was carried out on approximately 140 peripheral blood samples, which came from 40 to 45 ophthalmopathy, under 85 hyperthyroidism and some 17 progressor patients. Study-wide findings and limitations: Sample size was not statistically predetermined, and investigators were not blinded to group allocation. Most expanded thyroid clonotypes (frequency above 0.001) were also detected in blood, suggesting blood repertoires may reflect thyroid immune responses. In cross-validation, a model built on a 13 V-J signature told ophthalmopathy apart from stable hyperthyroidism with approximately 90% sensitivity and roughly 82% specificity, and in testing the same model reached 80%/75%. In validation, the model predicted progression to ophthalmopathy a median of roughly six months before onset, with 70% to 71% sensitivity and just under 75% specificity.

There are a few counts of this clonotype. The clone's antigen remains unknown. Base qualities are missing; no much larger clone stands one base away. TCR beta CDR3 regions were amplified from RNA transcripts. The first round of RT-PCR for the TCR CDR3 was performed with the HTBI primer set and the Qiagen OneStep RT-PCR kit. Libraries were constructed in a second round of multiplex PCR, after which size selection and purification were carried out. The libraries were sequenced on an Illumina HiSeq2000 using paired-end 100 bp reads. The study's own analysis went as follows. SOAPnuke was used to process the raw data, throwing out any read that contained adapters or uncalled bases, had a mean Phred below 15, or lacked an exact constant-primer or identifier match. COPE v1.2.5 was used to merge the high-quality paired reads, and each unique nucleotide sequence was defined as a clonotype. Clonotypes were aligned to IMGT TRBV, TRBD and TRBJ reference segments using MiTCR v1.1. Analysis was restricted to V-J combinations with a frequency above 0.0001, which covered 99.2% of repertoires. The TCS score was defined as F50 (clonal expansion) divided by E x V (chaos), with BLOSUM62-based TCRdist calculated between CDR3 peptides within each V-J. Welch's t-statistics and random forest reduced 450 to 600 V-J features to 10 to 15, which were used in a naive Bayes classifier (R e1071). In-frame beta chains were kept once TCRdb had trimmed the public reads at Q25 with fastp and called clones with MiXCR. Every distinct CDR3 protein forms one entry, paired with its most common genes and DNA. The V and J calls were determined by TCRdb, not by the authors. The sample contains under 450,000 distinct CDR3 sequences, approximately 18% of them found a single time. Clones ranked in the top ten supply approximately 30% of the sample.

Sequences LNHNV (CDR1) and YYDKDF (CDR2) are obtained from the germline V gene (reference sequence). Deletion took 5 bases off V and 4 bases off J, with a span of 15 bases between the germline ends. The CDR3 measures 15 amino acids from cysteine to phenylalanine. Solely the CDR3 DNA is kept, with 45 bases framed from the first base. Hyperthyroidism patients were newly diagnosed, with disease duration under 2 months, and aged 18 to 65 years. Patients with uncontrolled infections, other autoimmune diseases, pregnancy or lactation were excluded. Diagnoses were based on clinical symptoms, serum thyroxine and TRAb, thyroid ultrasound and orbital computed tomography. For progressor patients, blood was drawn at the first diagnosis of hyperthyroidism, before any ophthalmopathy symptoms had appeared. PBMCs were separated from under 11 ml of fresh peripheral blood using Ficoll-Paque density gradient centrifugation. Progressor patients were first diagnosed with Graves' hyperthyroidism and then developed ophthalmopathy during follow-up. Trizol reagent was used to extract total RNA, and RNA quality was then checked on an Agilent 2100 Bioanalyzer.

The sample comprised blood. The V gene is TRBV15 and the J gene is TRBJ1-5; the best D guess is TRBD1, with 5 bases matching. The source of this sequence is a woman between 25 and 40 years old with Graves' hyperthyroidism that later progressed to Graves' ophthalmopathy. The nucleotide sequence is TGTGCCACCAGCCCTAGGGGCAGGGAAAATCAGCCCCAGCATTTT. The encoded protein is CATSPRGRENQPQHF.